One sample yielded the 25 T cell receptor beta chains listed below, sequenced in a study of tumor and adjacent non-tumor tissue in lung cancer. A modified ARM-PCR protocol with three rounds of nested PCR amplified TCRbeta. MiXCR was run by TCRdb on the multiplex PCR reads, yielding one entry per CDR3 protein. Of approximately 68,000 distinct CDR3 sequences listed, 76% are singletons. This sample's RNA came from whole unsorted tissue. The normal lung tissue was taken more than 3 cm from the tumor edge. Sample: distant non-tumor lung tissue. These receptors came from a man between 60 and 75 years old with non-small cell lung cancer.

Comment on this clonotype: The conserved phenylalanine or tryptophan normally closing the CDR3 is absent here, so this likely arose from a read error. This chain links TRBV5-1 with TRBJ2-7; 7 nucleotides line up with TRBD2. Germline trimming cut 1 base from V and 6 bases from J; bases unmatched to any gene: 13. The CDR3 length is 16 residues. The V gene's germline CDR1 is SGHRS and CDR2 YFSETQ. CDR3 nucleotide sequence: TGCGCCAGCAGCTTGACGTGCGCGGGAGACCTGGGCGAGCAGTACATC. Its translation is CASSLTCAGDLGEQYI.

This clonotype was counted only a few times. The chain recombines TRBV20-1 with TRBJ2-3; unclear D gene. The V gene lost 6 bases and the J gene lost 0 bases, with 13 bases spanning the gap. CDR1 and CDR2 from the germline V gene are DFQATT and SNEGSKA (reference sequence). The CDR3 spans 14 residues. CDR3 DNA sequence: TGCAGTGCCCTACGCGGTTCTAGCACAGATACGCAGTATTTT. Amino acids: CSALRGSSTDTQYF.

The chain is built from TRBV29-1 and TRBJ2-3; D is possibly TRBD2 (5 bases). CDR3 length: 12 residues. Germline CDR1 and CDR2: SQVTM and ANQGSEA. V was cut by 7 bases and J by 8 bases, with 16 bases left in between. The CDR3 DNA sequence: TGCAGCGGTGGTTTATCGGGGAGTACGCAGTATTTT. Translating it yields CSGGLSGSTQYF.

About this clonotype itself: Since no conserved phenylalanine or tryptophan closes the CDR3, a read error is the likely cause. The chain combines TRBV28 with TRBJ2-3, with 7 bases matching TRBD1. The germline V gene has CDR1 MDHEN and CDR2 SYDVKM. CDR3 length: 16 residues. CDR3 in amino acids: CACRPTPGGYTDTQYL. For the CDR3, the DNA is TGTGCCTGCAGACCCACCCCAGGGGGATACACAGATACGCAGTATCTT.

The chain couples TRBV12-2 to TRBJ1-5. TRBV12-2 is flagged as a pseudogene. This CDR3 spans 15 amino acids. The DNA for the CDR3 is TGTGCAAGTCGCTTAGCCCGTTTTGGCAATCAGTCCCAGCAATTT. Protein sequence: CASRLARFGNQSQQF.

This clonotype was detected once. The junction departs from the called germline gene at one end, perhaps through a read error. V is TRBV6-1 and J is TRBJ2-6; perhaps TRBD1 as D (6 bases). CDR1 is MNHNS, CDR2 SASEGT, per germline. The CDR3 has 15 amino acids. CDR3 sequence: CASSSQGSGANILTF. The CDR3 nucleotides are TGTGCCAGCAGCTCTCAGGGGTCTGGGGCCAACATCCTGACTTTC.

On this clonotype: In this CDR3 the conserved last residue, phenylalanine or tryptophan, is missing, so a read error is likely. The chain employs TRBV28 and TRBJ2-3, with 8 bases that match TRBD2. This CDR3 is 15 amino acids long. The germline CDR1 and CDR2 sequences are MDHEN and SYDVKM. J lost 6 bases, V lost 10 bases, and 15 bases had no gene match. CDR3 residues: CATVLAASNGDTQYL. The CDR3 coding sequence is TGTGCCACCGTACTAGCGGCCTCCAACGGGGATACGCAGTATTTG.

With regard to this clonotype: A much larger clone lies a single base off, so this may be a read error. The conserved closing phenylalanine or tryptophan is absent in this CDR3, likely reflecting a read error. The chain recombines TRBV28 with TRBJ2-7; no clear D gene. V was trimmed by 7 bases and J by 6 bases, leaving 10 bases between them. The CDR3 contains 11 residues. Germline CDR1 and CDR2: MDHEN and SYDVKM. The chain's CDR3 is CASMRRGEQYS. In DNA form, the CDR3 reads TGTGCCAGCATGCGTAGAGGCGAGCAGTACTCC.

The table lists this clonotype with a few counts. The chain employs TRBV5-1 and TRBJ2-1; no firm D call. The CDR3 loop spans 13 amino acids. V shed 2 bases and J shed 6 bases, with 9 bases lying between them. The germline CDR1 and CDR2 sequences are SGHRS and YFSETQ. The CDR3, as DNA: TGCGCCAGCAGCTTCCGGGCCCTCAATGAGCAGTTCTTC. Translating gives CASSFRALNEQFF.

A remark on this clonotype: The junction does not match germline at one end; this may be a read error. This chain connects TRBV7-8 to TRBJ2-6; a weak D match, TRBD1 (5 bases). CDR3 length: 18 amino acids. CDR1 SGHVS and CDR2 FQNEAQ come from the germline V gene. The CDR3 here is CASSSTPTLGAGVNVQTF. In DNA form, the CDR3 reads TGTGCCAGCAGCTCAACGCCTACTCTAGGGGCTGGGGTCAACGTCCAGACTTTC. Full variable domain (remainder filled in from reference TRBV7-8 and TRBJ2-6): GAGVSQSPRYKVAKRGQDVALRCDPISGHVSLFWYQQALGQGPEFLTYFQNEAQLDKSGLPSDRFFAERPEGSVSTLKIQRTQQEDSAVYLCASSSTPTLGAGVNVQTFGAGSRLTVL.

Regarding this clonotype: A read error may produce the germline difference seen at one junction end. V and J are TRBV29-1 and TRBJ2-7; possible D gene TRBD2, 6 bases. CDR3 length equals 13 residues. Germline CDR1 is SQVTM and CDR2 is ANQGSEA. Written as DNA, the CDR3 is TGCAGCGTTGTGCGGGGCAGTTCCTGCGAGCAGTACTTC. Translating it yields CSVVRGSSCEQYF.

Worth noting for this clonotype: A junction end diverges from the germline sequence, so it may reflect a read error. The J gene is TRBJ2-7, the V gene TRBV11-1, with D possibly being TRBD1 (7 bases). Germline V CDR1 and CDR2: SGHAT, FQDESV (reference sequence). CDR3 length: 15 residues. CDR3 in DNA: TGTGTCAGCAGCTTAGAGCAGGGGGGCCGCTACGAGCAATACTTC. Translation gives CVSSLEQGGRYEQYF.

This chain joins TRBV6-5 and TRBJ2-3; TRBD2 matches at 11 bases. CDR1 MNHEY and CDR2 SVGAGI come from the germline V gene. Losses at the gene ends were 10 bases for V and 6 bases for J; bases not matched to a gene: 9. The CDR3 has 14 residues. Written as DNA, the CDR3 is TGTGCCAAGTTGACTAGCGGGACAGCTGATACGCAGTATTTT. Its protein is CAKLTSGTADTQYF.

This clonotype was recorded at least ten times. V usage is TRBV12-3 or TRBV12-4 and J usage is TRBJ2-2; D is uncertain. This CDR3 region has 13 residues. Trimming took 8 bases from V and 0 from J, leaving 7 bases between them. The CDR3 DNA reads TGTGCCAGCGCTCACCCGAACACCGGGGAGCTGTTTTTT. Translating gives CASAHPNTGELFF.

Comments on this clonotype: The CDR3 ends on some other residue instead of the conserved phenylalanine or tryptophan, so this is likely a read error. The gene calls are TRBV20-1 and TRBJ2-1; D may be TRBD1 or TRBD2 (5 bases each). CDR1 is DFQATT and CDR2 is SNEGSKA in the germline V gene (reference sequence). CDR3 size: 12 residues. For the CDR3, the DNA is TGCAGTGCTACGGGACCGAACAATGATCAGTTCCTC. Amino acids: CSATGPNNDQFL.

A word on this clonotype: A read error may account for a junction end that differs from germline. J is TRBJ2-2 and V is TRBV7-8; the D gene could be TRBD1 or TRBD2 (5 bases each). The germline V gene has CDR1 SGHVS and CDR2 FQNEAQ. This CDR3 contains 13 residues. The CDR3 sequence: CASRGVESGELFF. CDR3 nucleotide sequence: TGTGCCAGCAGGGGGGTTGAGTCCGGGGAGTTGTTTTTT.

Worth noting for this clonotype: At one boundary the junction diverges from the germline segment, which might be a read error. The V gene is TRBV4-2, the J gene TRBJ2-7; TRBD1 aligns across 9 bases. Per the germline V gene, CDR1 is LGHNA and CDR2 is YNFKEQ. The CDR3 is 14 amino acids. The CDR3 DNA reads TGTGCGAGCAGCACGACAGGGGGTAGGGACGTGCAGTACTTC. As protein: CASSTTGGRDVQYF.

With respect to this clonotype: The CDR3 does not close with the conserved phenylalanine or tryptophan, likely indicating a read error. It is unclear where the CDR3 begins or ends on the DNA, so no DNA is shown, and the CDR3 is as TCRdb lists it. The chain joins TRBV29-1 to TRBJ1-1; the DNA was not used to check the table's D call, TRBD1. Including both end residues, the CDR3 is 13 amino acids long. Germline V gene lookup returns CDR1 SQVTM and CDR2 ANQGSEA. CDR3 amino acids: CSASAVGDTEAVS.

The chain combines TRBV6-2 or TRBV6-3 with TRBJ2-1; weak D call: TRBD1 (6 bases). The CDR3 has 14 amino acids. V lost 10 bases to trimming and J lost 16 bases, with 29 bases between them. Germline V gene sequence: CDR1 MNHEY, CDR2 SVGEGT. This chain's CDR3 is CAIIQPGSVQGQFF. CDR3 nucleotides: TGTGCCATCATTCAGCCCGGGTCGGTACAGGGTCAATTCTTC.

Points on this clonotype: Given a much more abundant clone one base away, this may be a read error. The genes are TRBV12-3 or TRBV12-4 and TRBJ2-1, with TRBD2 matching over 7 bases. This CDR3 has 16 amino acids. J was trimmed by 7 bases and V by 4 bases; bases with no gene match: 13. The CDR3 reads CASSSPERGPGNEQFF. The CDR3 DNA follows: TGTGCCAGCAGTTCCCCTGAGCGGGGCCCAGGGAATGAGCAGTTCTTC.

A remark on this clonotype: Without the conserved terminal phenylalanine or tryptophan, this CDR3 likely stems from a read error. The chain has TRBV5-5 and TRBJ2-3; D is perhaps TRBD2 (5 bases). The ends were cut back, 4 bases at V and 7 bases at J, with 19 bases in the middle. The CDR3 sequence is 15 residues long. CDR1 and CDR2 (germline): SGHKS, YYEKEE (reference sequence). The CDR3 DNA follows: TGTGCCAGCAGCCGGTGGGGAAAGCGGCCAAATACGCAGTATCTT. Encoded protein: CASSRWGKRPNTQYL.

Of note for this clonotype: This may be a read error, as it is one base from a much larger clone. Since no conserved phenylalanine or tryptophan closes the CDR3, a read error is the likely cause. The chain couples TRBV20-1 to TRBJ2-6, with a tentative D call TRBD2 (6 bases). Germline CDR1 DFQATT, CDR2 SNEGSKA (reference sequence). Trimming took off 3 bases at V and 1 base at J, with 10 bases between the two ends. This CDR3 has 15 residues. CDR3 coding DNA: TGCAGTGCTAGGAAGGAGGGTTCTGGGGCCAACGTCCTGACTATC. Its translation is CSARKEGSGANVLTI.

As concerns this clonotype: At one boundary the junction diverges from the germline segment, which might be a read error. The V gene is TRBV29-1, the J gene TRBJ1-4; TRBD1 is a possible D gene (5 bases). The CDR3 extends over 13 amino acids. CDR1 and CDR2 (germline): SQVTM, ANQGSEA. CDR3 sequence: CGVTGPSNEKLFF. The CDR3 DNA sequence: TGCGGCGTAACGGGGCCTTCTAATGAAAAACTGTTTTTT.

This clonotype was detected many times. The V gene is TRBV7-9, the J gene TRBJ2-4; a possible D gene is TRBD1 (5 bases). This CDR3 spans 18 amino acids. The germline gives CDR1 SEHNR, CDR2 FQNEAQ (reference sequence). Trimming removed 3 bases at V and 1 base at J, with 19 bases between. The CDR3 spells CASSFLSVGAGAKNIQYF. CDR3 sequence (DNA): TGTGCCAGCAGCTTTCTCTCAGTAGGGGCAGGGGCCAAAAACATTCAGTACTTC. Together with reference TRBV7-9 and TRBJ2-4, the CDR3 gives the full variable domain: DTGVSQNPRHKITKRGQNVTFRCDPISEHNRLYWYRQTLGQGPEFLTYFQNEAQLEKSRLLSDRFSAERPKGSFSTLEIQRTEQGDSAMYLCASSFLSVGAGAKNIQYFGAGTRLSVL.

Concerning this clonotype: The junction departs from germline at one end; a sequencing error may be responsible. J is TRBJ1-3 and V is TRBV6-5; D remains ambiguous. Germline V gives CDR1 MNHEY, CDR2 SVGAGI. CDR3 length: 16 residues. CDR3 in DNA: TGTGTCAGCAATTACTCTCGAGTGTCCTCAGGAAACACCATATATTTT. It specifies CVSNYSRVSSGNTIYF.